Reported below is one T cell receptor beta chain. The record originates from a study of immune characterization of retroperitoneal liposarcoma. A single record per CDR3 protein comes from TCRdb applying MiXCR to the PCR reads. This table holds 2,500 or so distinct CDR3 sequences, roughly 49% found once. This CDR3 spans 14 amino acids. Germline values: CDR1 SSHAT, CDR2 FNYEAQ (reference sequence). The source of this sequence is a female donor with retroperitoneal liposarcoma. The sample consisted of tumor tissue. The J gene is TRBJ2-5, the V gene TRBV7-7; 9 bases align to TRBD1. Matching the DNA end better, TRBJ2-7 makes the J call doubtful. CDR3 coding DNA: TGTGCTAGCGCGCCGGGACAGGGTGGGCGCGAGCAGTACTTC. Translated: CASAPGQGGREQYF.